This T cell receptor (beta chain) came from a study of cytomegalovirus exposure and HLA in healthy donors. Study-level results: Reports described diagnosis of cytomegalovirus status by the classifier as highly specific and sensitive. Rarity held for most TCR sequences, but there were some public TCRs that occurred in many donors. According to a subsequent analysis, TCR clusters from the first cohort were inclined to appear together in the 120 validation repertoires.

Trimming shortened V by 3 bases and J by 0 bases, and 5 bases separated the two germline ends. This CDR3 region has 13 residues. CDR1 and CDR2 (germline): PRHDT, FYEKMQ (reference sequence). Generated by immunoSEQ multiplex PCR, the TCRdb table keeps only in-frame clones and is missing some. The sample lists over 200,000 clones, 85% to 90% occurring once. The donors belonged to the approximately 130-subject validation cohort, separate from the roughly 700-subject first cohort. A word on this clone: Its antigen is currently unknown.

This sequence originates from a woman aged 18-29 years in good health and CMV-seronegative. The sequenced sample consisted of PBMCs. The rearrangement joins TRBV13 to TRBJ2-5; D gene unclear. DNA for the CDR3: TGTGCCAGCAGCTTTAGTAACCAAGAGACCCAGTACTTC. Translated, it gives CASSFSNQETQYF.